A selection of T cell receptor beta chains follows, all from one sample in a study of neurological immune-mediated disorders. TCRdb redid the calling of the 5' RACE reads with MiXCR, one entry per CDR3 protein. The sample includes roughly 100,000 distinct CDR3 sequences, under 14% seen only once; the top ten take under 3.5%. Source material: PBMCs. The receptors were sampled from a female donor with HTLV-1-associated myelopathy (HAM/TSP). The CDR3 runs from the conserved cysteine through the conserved F or W. The order of the fields is J gene, V gene, CDR3 length, clone size, D gene, CDR3 DNA, CDR3 protein. The D gene is left open where the match is weak. A clone size is listed for some rows: how often the clone was seen (once, few, many), or a class if it is expanded.

TRBJ1-2,TRBV14,13,many,TRBD1,TGTGCCAGCAGCCCCCGGACAGGGGATGGCTACACCTTC,CASSPRTGDGYTF
TRBJ1-2,TRBV6-6,16,many,.,TGTGCCAGCAGTTACACGGCCCCAGAGTTCTCTAATGGCTACACCTTC,CASSYTAPEFSNGYTF
TRBJ1-2,TRBV5-1,14,.,TRBD1,TGCGCCAGCAGTGATACCGGGACAGGGTCCGGCTACACCTTC,CASSDTGTGSGYTF
TRBJ2-1,TRBV5-1,13,many,TRBD2,TGCGCCAGCAGCGTAGGACTAGACAATGAGCAGTTCTTC,CASSVGLDNEQFF
TRBJ2-1,TRBV3-1,16,.,TRBD2,TGTGCCAGCAGCCAGTATAGCGGGGGGGACTACAATGAGCAGTTCTTC,CASSQYSGGDYNEQFF
TRBJ2-3,TRBV7-2,16,.,.,TGTGCCAGCAGCTTAATGGGTGCGGGGGCGACAGATACGCAGTATTTT,CASSLMGAGATDTQYF
TRBJ1-5,TRBV5-6,12,many,.,TGTGCCAGCAGCTCCGGACCGAACGCCCAGCATTTT,CASSSGPNAQHF
TRBJ1-2,TRBV5-1,15,many,.,TGCGCCAGCAGCCTAACCTCCGGGACCGCGGGGGGCTACACCTTC,CASSLTSGTAGGYTF
TRBJ2-7,TRBV6-6,15,many,.,TGTGCCAGCAGCGTCGGTGAACAAGCCGTATACGAGCAGTACTTC,CASSVGEQAVYEQYF
TRBJ2-7,TRBV28,12,many,TRBD1,TGTGCCAGCACCCGGACAGGGGGCGAGCAGTACTTC,CASTRTGGEQYF
TRBJ2-1,TRBV24-1,13,.,.,TGTGCCACCAGTGATTTGAGGGGTAATGAGCAGTTCTTC,CATSDLRGNEQFF
TRBJ1-2,TRBV5-1,16,many,.,TGCGCCAGCAGCCCCGGAACGGCGGGCAAAGGGTATGGCTACACCTTC,CASSPGTAGKGYGYTF
TRBJ2-1,TRBV5-1,15,many,.,TGCGCCAGCAGCTTGTCCTCGGGGTTTGCCAATGAGCAGTTCTTC,CASSLSSGFANEQFF
TRBJ2-1,TRBV20-1,14,many,TRBD1,TGCAGTTCCGAGGGACAGCCTACCAACAATGAGCAGTTCTTC,CSSEGQPTNNEQFF